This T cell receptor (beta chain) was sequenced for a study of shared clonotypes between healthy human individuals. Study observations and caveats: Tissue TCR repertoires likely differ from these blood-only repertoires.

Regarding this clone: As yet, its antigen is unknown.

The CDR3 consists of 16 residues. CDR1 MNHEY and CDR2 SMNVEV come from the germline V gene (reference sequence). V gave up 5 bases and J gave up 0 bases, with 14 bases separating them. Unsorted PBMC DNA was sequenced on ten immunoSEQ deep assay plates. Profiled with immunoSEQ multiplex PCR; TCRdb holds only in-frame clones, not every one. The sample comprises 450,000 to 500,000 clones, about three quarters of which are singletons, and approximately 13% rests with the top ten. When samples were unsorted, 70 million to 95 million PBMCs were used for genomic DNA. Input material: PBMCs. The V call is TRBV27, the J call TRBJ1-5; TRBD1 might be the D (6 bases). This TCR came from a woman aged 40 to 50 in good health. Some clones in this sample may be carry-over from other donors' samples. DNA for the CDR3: TGTGCCAGCAGTGGGGGGACAACGTATAGCAATCAGCCCCAGCATTTT. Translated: CASSGGTTYSNQPQHF.